This T cell receptor beta chain was identified in a study of CD8+ T cells in alopecia areata (dated by TCRdb to 2016 to 2019). Background for the entire study: Treated patients were enrolled in an open-label pilot trial of oral tofacitinib, 5 to 10 mg twice daily, for moderate-to-severe alopecia areata. The study used high-throughput TCRbeta sequencing to examine T cell clonal expansion in alopecia areata, in both the C3H/HeJ mouse model and human patients. The SALT score, which quantifies the percentage of affected scalp surface area, was used to measure disease severity in treated patients. Amplification of TCRbeta CDR3 regions was done by immunoSEQ multiplex PCR using 35 Vbeta forward primers and 13 Jbeta reverse primers. RNA was extracted with the PAXgene miRNA kit for fixed scalp, the miRNeasy kit for PBMCs, and the RNeasy kit for mouse skin. Tofacitinib-treated patients had biopsies at baseline and at 4 and 24 weeks of treatment, with a later scalp biopsy in several patients. Patients stayed on tofacitinib for 6 to 18 months and then had 6 months of follow-up off drug so that delayed response and recurrence could be assessed. Clonality in the scalp was compared among normal scalp (n=4), patchy alopecia areata scalp (n=8), and alopecia totalis/universalis scalp (n=8). Human TCRbeta sequencing covered scalp tissue and sorted CD4+ and CD8+ peripheral blood T cells from patchy and totalis/universalis alopecia areata patients and healthy controls. Results and caveats for the whole study, not just this receptor: Compared with normal scalp, lesional scalp had higher clonality and more expanded CD8+ clones, particularly in alopecia totalis/universalis, a pattern that suggests antigenic drive. During tofacitinib treatment, many expanded lesional clones remained in scalp and blood, and this persistence may partly explain relapse after treatment is stopped. With tofacitinib, both scalp clonality and the number of expanded CD8+ clones among the top 100 scalp clones went down significantly. Because the treated cohort was small and had only one nonresponder, larger studies are needed to examine links between baseline CD8+ expansion and response. Unlike mouse skin, which is dominated by gammadelta T cells, normal human skin has resident alphabeta T cells that are also sequenced, and this complicates analysis of the scalp TCR repertoire. Compared with mice, TCR sequences shared between patients were less clear, possibly partly because of HLA diversity across the patient population.

The V end loses 3 bases and the J end loses 4 bases, and a stretch of 16 bases separates them. The CDR3 has 15 amino acids, counting the end cysteine and phenylalanine. Just the 45-base CDR3 DNA is kept, in frame starting at base 1. As encoded in the germline V gene, CDR1 is SGHRS while CDR2 is YFSETQ. Libraries were constructed by the immunoSEQ multiplex PCR assay. RNA was extracted from all samples and reverse transcribed into cDNA, which served as template for TCR sequencing. First-strand cDNA was synthesized with SuperScript III using a 2:1 mix of oligo-dT and random hexamers. A synthetic immune receptor repertoire was used to gauge amplification bias, and whatever bias remained was removed computationally. For the original study's pipeline: Raw reads were preprocessed to remove errors, and CDR3 was defined by IMGT conventions from the conserved cysteine to phenylalanine. Clonality was computed by normalizing Shannon entropy by log2 of the number of productive unique TCRs and subtracting the result from 1. CD4 or CD8 identity of scalp clones was inferred by cross-referencing scalp TCRbeta sequences with sorted blood CD4 and CD8 repertoires. In its TCRdb copy, this immuneACCESS table keeps in-frame sequences only and misses some clones. Where compared with another copy, unresolved V genes explain less than half of these, and the others have no known cause. That table is the source of V, J and clone size, and D and trimming were worked out from the DNA. A total of some 160,000 clones appear in this sample, just over 65% of them only once. Of the sample, approximately 0.91% is held by the ten largest clones.

On this clone: Which antigen it targets is not known. Base qualities are not recorded, but no much larger clone differs from it by a single base.

The time point label on this specimen signifies: around 29 days on oral tofacitinib. The treatment or condition label corresponds to: oral pan-JAK inhibitor, 5-10 mg twice daily. Peripheral blood and lesional scalp punch biopsies were obtained from patients with alopecia areata. PBMCs were isolated by density centrifugation and stained for CD3, CD4 and CD8, after which CD4+ and CD8+ T cells were sorted on a FACSAria. The TCR was taken from a human donor with alopecia areata. Rearrangement joined TRBV5-1 to TRBJ1-1; too little of a D gene remains to name it. Material: CD4+ T cells sorted from blood, obtained at week 4, from a patient treated with tofacitinib. The bases are TGCGCCAGCAGCTCCCTGGACCCCGTGATCACTGAAGCTTTCTTT. Its protein is CASSSLDPVITEAFF.